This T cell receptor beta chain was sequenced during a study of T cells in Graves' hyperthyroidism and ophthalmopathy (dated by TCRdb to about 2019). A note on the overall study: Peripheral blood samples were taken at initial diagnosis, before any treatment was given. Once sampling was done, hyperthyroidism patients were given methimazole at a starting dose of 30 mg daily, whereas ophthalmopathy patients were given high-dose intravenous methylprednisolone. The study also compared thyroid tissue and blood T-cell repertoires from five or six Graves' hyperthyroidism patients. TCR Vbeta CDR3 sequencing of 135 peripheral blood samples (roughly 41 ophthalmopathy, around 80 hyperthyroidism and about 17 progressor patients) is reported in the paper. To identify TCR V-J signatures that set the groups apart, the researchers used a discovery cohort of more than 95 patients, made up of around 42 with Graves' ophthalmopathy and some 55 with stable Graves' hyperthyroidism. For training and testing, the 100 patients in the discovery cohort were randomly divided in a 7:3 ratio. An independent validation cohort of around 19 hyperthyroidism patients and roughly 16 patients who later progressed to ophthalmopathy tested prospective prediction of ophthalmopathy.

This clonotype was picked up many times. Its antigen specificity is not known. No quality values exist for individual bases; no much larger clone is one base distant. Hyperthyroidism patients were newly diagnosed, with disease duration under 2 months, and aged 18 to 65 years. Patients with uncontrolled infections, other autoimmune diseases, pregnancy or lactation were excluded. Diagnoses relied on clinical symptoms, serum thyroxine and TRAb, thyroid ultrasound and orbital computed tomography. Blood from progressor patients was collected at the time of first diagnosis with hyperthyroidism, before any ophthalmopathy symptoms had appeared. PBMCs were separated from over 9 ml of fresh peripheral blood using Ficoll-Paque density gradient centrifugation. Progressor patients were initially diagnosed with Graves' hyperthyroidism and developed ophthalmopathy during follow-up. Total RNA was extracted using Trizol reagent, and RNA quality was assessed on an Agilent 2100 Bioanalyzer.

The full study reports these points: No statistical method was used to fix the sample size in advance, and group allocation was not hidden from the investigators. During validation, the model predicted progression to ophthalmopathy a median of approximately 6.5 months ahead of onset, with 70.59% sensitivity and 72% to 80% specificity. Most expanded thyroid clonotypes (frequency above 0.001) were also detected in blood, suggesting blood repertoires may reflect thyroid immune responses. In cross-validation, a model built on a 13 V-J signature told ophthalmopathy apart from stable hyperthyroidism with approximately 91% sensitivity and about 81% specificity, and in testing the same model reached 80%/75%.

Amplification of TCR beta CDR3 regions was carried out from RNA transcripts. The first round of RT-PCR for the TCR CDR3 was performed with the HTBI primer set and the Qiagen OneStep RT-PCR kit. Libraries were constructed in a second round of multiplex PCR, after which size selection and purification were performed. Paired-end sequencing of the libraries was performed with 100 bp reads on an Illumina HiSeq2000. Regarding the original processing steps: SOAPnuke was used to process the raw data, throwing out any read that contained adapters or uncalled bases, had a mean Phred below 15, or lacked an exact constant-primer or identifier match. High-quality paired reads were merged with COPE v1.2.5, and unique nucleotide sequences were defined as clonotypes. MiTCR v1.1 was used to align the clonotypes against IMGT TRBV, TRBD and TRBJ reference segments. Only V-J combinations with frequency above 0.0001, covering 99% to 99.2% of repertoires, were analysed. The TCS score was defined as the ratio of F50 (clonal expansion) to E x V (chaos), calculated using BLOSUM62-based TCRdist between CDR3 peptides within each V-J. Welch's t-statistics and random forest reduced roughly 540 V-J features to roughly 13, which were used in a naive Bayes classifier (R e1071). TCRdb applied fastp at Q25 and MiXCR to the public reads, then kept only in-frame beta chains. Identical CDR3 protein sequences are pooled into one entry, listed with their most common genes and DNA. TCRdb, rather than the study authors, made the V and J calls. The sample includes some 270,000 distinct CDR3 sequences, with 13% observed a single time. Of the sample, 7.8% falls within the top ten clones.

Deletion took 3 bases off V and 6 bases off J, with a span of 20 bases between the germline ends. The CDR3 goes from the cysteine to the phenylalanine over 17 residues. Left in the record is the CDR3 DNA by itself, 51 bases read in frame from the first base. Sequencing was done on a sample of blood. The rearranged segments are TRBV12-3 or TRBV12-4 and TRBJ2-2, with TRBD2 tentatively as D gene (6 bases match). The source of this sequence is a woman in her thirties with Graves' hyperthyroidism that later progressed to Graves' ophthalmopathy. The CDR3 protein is CASSFTTSLGTPGELFF. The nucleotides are TGTGCCAGCAGTTTCACCACTAGCCTCGGGACCCCCGGGGAGCTGTTTTTT.